Below, one T cell receptor beta chain is given with its context. This sample is drawn from a study of OX40 agonist ivuxolimab in advanced cancers. Study information: Dose-escalation patients were diagnosed with hepatocellular carcinoma, melanoma, renal cell cancer or head and neck cancer.

TCRdb keeps only in-frame clones here, not all; method: immunoSEQ multiplex PCR. This table holds about 64,000 clones, about 85% found once. The germline gives CDR1 SGHNT, CDR2 YYREEE (reference sequence). V was pared by 4 bases and J by 0 bases, with 13 bases between. The CDR3 is 16 residues long. The sequence came from an adult with an advanced solid tumor such as melanoma, head and neck, liver or kidney cancer. V usage is TRBV5-4 and J usage is TRBJ2-2; D is unclear. Sequencing was performed on CD4+ or CD8+ T cells sorted from blood, taken in a trial of the OX40 agonist ivuxolimab. In nucleotides, the CDR3 is TGTGCCAGCAGCCCCATCCGGGCTGCGAACACCGGGGAGCTGTTTTTT. This codes for CASSPIRAANTGELFF.